This T cell receptor (beta chain) was sequenced during a study of T-cell memory formation after mild COVID-19. TCRdb analysed the 5' RACE reads with MiXCR anew, one entry per CDR3 protein. The table includes under 450,000 distinct CDR3 sequences, 20% to 25% detected once. V dropped 0 bases and J dropped 1 base, with 12 bases sitting between them. This CDR3 spans 16 amino acids. The germline CDR1 and CDR2 sequences are SGHVS and FNYEAQ. There are a few counts of this clonotype. The antigen remains undetermined. Overall study findings and caveats: Researchers report contracting CD4+ clones mostly in CM and EM, with CD8+ clones in EMRA.

The chain uses TRBV7-6 and TRBJ2-5, with D possibly TRBD1 on 6 matching bases. Sequenced material: PBMCs or a T cell subset sorted from them (not recorded which). The receptor was isolated from a man aged 18 to 35 who had mild COVID-19 (a few samples of this study predate the infection). Cell type and time point are not known. The CDR3 DNA follows: TGTGCCAGCAGCTTAGCTTCGGGGACACTCCAAGAGACCCAGTACTTC. It is translated as CASSLASGTLQETQYF.